These T cell receptor beta chains were read from a single sample in a study of blood T cell repertoires in COVID-19. Sequenced by immunoSEQ multiplex PCR; TCRdb stores in-frame clones only, minus some. The top ten hold approximately 2.8% of the sample, which has about 87,000 clones, around 85% seen once. The sequencing input was peripheral blood. Source of these receptors: a woman over 75 with COVID-19, enrolled during active disease. Each CDR3 is given with its conserved first and last residue. D genes are given only for firm matches. Clone sizes are given selectively: once, few, many, or a class where the clone is expanded.

D	J	size	V	DNA	CDR3
TRBD2	TRBJ2-3	-	TRBV2	TGTGCCAGCCGATTTCGCGGGGGGGCTACAGATACGCAGTATTTT	CASRFRGGATDTQYF
TRBD2	TRBJ2-7	-	TRBV25-1	TGTGCCAGCAGTGAACTCAGGACTAGCCGCTTATACGAGCAGTACTTC	CASSELRTSRLYEQYF
-	TRBJ2-4	-	TRBV21-1	TGTGCCAGCGTTGGGGCGCGGGGCATTCAGTACTTC	CASVGARGIQYF
-	TRBJ1-1	-	TRBV18	TGTGCCAGCTCACCACTGGACAGTTCGAACACTGAAGCTTTCTTT	CASSPLDSSNTEAFF
-	TRBJ1-5	-	TRBV19	TGTGCCAGTAGTATAGAGGGGTTAAGGGGGATCAATCAGCCCCAGCATTTT	CASSIEGLRGINQPQHF
-	TRBJ1-4	-	TRBV19	TGTGCCAGTATCAGGTCCGGGGCGGGAGAAAAACTGTTTTTT	CASIRSGAGEKLFF
-	TRBJ2-7	-	TRBV5-8	TGTGCCAGCACCCTTGGCACGGGTTGGTTCTACGAGCAGTACTTC	CASTLGTGWFYEQYF
TRBD2	TRBJ2-7	once	TRBV18	TGTGCCAGCTCACCTGCCTGGACTAGCGGGGGGCGGGAGCAGTACTTC	CASSPAWTSGGREQYF
-	TRBJ2-7	-	TRBV23-1	TGCGCCAGCTGTCGGCCGGACAGCTCCTACGAGCAGTACTTC	CASCRPDSSYEQYF
TRBD2	TRBJ2-3	-	TRBV7-3	TGTGCCAGCAGTCTAGCGGGGGCAAGCACAGATACGCAGTATTTT	CASSLAGASTDTQYF
TRBD1	TRBJ1-2	-	TRBV9	TGTGCCAGCAGCGTAGCGACAGGGTACGACTATGGCTACACCTTC	CASSVATGYDYGYTF
-	TRBJ1-2	-	TRBV18	TGTGCCAGCTCCCCGTCGACCAGGGAGGGATATGGCTACACCTTC	CASSPSTREGYGYTF
-	TRBJ2-1	-	TRBV18	TGTGCCAGCTCACCACTGAGCGGCTTAAGCTCCTACAATGAGCAGTTCTTC	CASSPLSGLSSYNEQFF
TRBD1	TRBJ1-5	-	TRBV4-1	TGCGCCAGCAGCCGGATTACAGGGGGCTCAAATCAGCCCCAGCATTTT	CASSRITGGSNQPQHF
TRBD1	TRBJ1-6	-	TRBV5-1	TGCGCCAGCAGCCCGGACAGGGGTGATAATTCACCCCTCCACTTT	CASSPDRGDNSPLHF
-	TRBJ2-5	-	TRBV4-2	TGTGCCAGCAGCCAAGACAAACAGGAGACCCAGTACTTC	CASSQDKQETQYF
-	TRBJ2-1	once	TRBV11-3	TGTGCCAGCAGCTTGGGGGGACAGTCCTGGAATGAGCAGTTCTTC	CASSLGGQSWNEQFF
TRBD2	TRBJ2-7	-	TRBV7-8	TGTGCCAGCAGTCCCGTAGCGGGGGAGAGCTCCTACGAGCAGTACTTC	CASSPVAGESSYEQYF
TRBD1	TRBJ1-4	few	TRBV29-1	TGCAGCGTAGGACAGGGGGAACTGTTTTTT	CSVGQGELFF
-	TRBJ2-7	-	TRBV5-1	TGCGCCAGCAGCATCGCCGTGCAGTCCTACGAGCAGTACTTC	CASSIAVQSYEQYF
TRBD2	TRBJ2-7	-	TRBV5-4	TGTGCCAGCAGCGCCGGGACTAGCGGGATATACGAGCAGTACTTC	CASSAGTSGIYEQYF
TRBD2	TRBJ2-5	-	TRBV6-2/TRBV6-3	TGTGCCAGCAGTTACTCTGGCGGGAGCAAGGCGACCCAGTACTTC	CASSYSGGSKATQYF
TRBD1	TRBJ1-1	-	TRBV7-8	TGTGCCAGCAGCCCGCGGACAGGGGTTGACACTGAAGCTTTCTTT	CASSPRTGVDTEAFF
-	TRBJ1-1	-	TRBV18	TGTGCCAGCTCACCGACCGGGAACCGGAACACTGAAGCTTTCTTT	CASSPTGNRNTEAFF
TRBD2	TRBJ2-7	-	TRBV19	TGTGCCAGTAGTGTCCATAGCGGGAGGCCCTCCTACGAGCAGTACTTC	CASSVHSGRPSYEQYF
TRBD1	TRBJ2-2	-	TRBV7-2	TGTGCCAGCAGCACCTGGACAGGGCTCAACACCGGGGAGCTGTTTTTT	CASSTWTGLNTGELFF
-	TRBJ2-7	few	TRBV10-3	TGTGCCATCAAGGAGTCCGCCTACGAGCAGTACTTC	CAIKESAYEQYF
TRBD1	TRBJ2-1	-	TRBV18	TGTGCCAGCTCACCGCAGACAGGGGGCGGTGAGCAGTTCTTC	CASSPQTGGGEQFF
-	TRBJ2-7	-	TRBV2	TGTGCCAGCAGTCGGGACTCGACCTCCTACGAGCAGTACTTC	CASSRDSTSYEQYF
-	TRBJ1-5	-	TRBV19	TGTGCCAGTACCAGACTGAACGGGGGCAATCAGCCCCAGCATTTT	CASTRLNGGNQPQHF
-	TRBJ1-4	-	TRBV7-2	TGTGCCAGCACCCTGTGGGGGGGCCGCACTAATGAAAAACTGTTTTTT	CASTLWGGRTNEKLFF
-	TRBJ1-1	few	TRBV11-2	TGTGCCAGCAGCTTAGAAACAGGGACTGAAGCTTTCTTT	CASSLETGTEAFF
-	TRBJ1-5	-	TRBV19	TGTGCCAGTAGTATCTCCCAGAATCAGCCCCAGCATTTT	CASSISQNQPQHF
-	TRBJ2-1	-	TRBV15	TGTGCCACCAGCTCACGACCGGGACTTTCAATAATACATAATGAGCAGTTCTTC	CATSSRPGLSIIHNEQFF
-	TRBJ2-2	once	TRBV10-1	TGCGCCAGCAGTGAGGGGCACACCGGGGAGCTGTTTTTT	CASSEGHTGELFF
TRBD2	TRBJ2-7	few	TRBV4-2	TGTGCCAGCAACCTAAACGGGGGGGCGGCCTACGAGCAGTACTTC	CASNLNGGAAYEQYF
-	TRBJ1-1	-	TRBV3-1/TRBV3-2	TGTGCCAGCAGCAAGGGACTGACGAACACTGAAGCTTTCTTT	CASSKGLTNTEAFF
-	TRBJ2-3	-	TRBV3-1/TRBV3-2	TGTGCCAGCAGCCATTTTGGCCCCACAGATACGCAGTATTTT	CASSHFGPTDTQYF
-	TRBJ1-5	-	TRBV7-8	TGTGCCAGCAGTATCCTAGGGGGTGCCAATCAGCCCCAGCATTTT	CASSILGGANQPQHF
-	TRBJ2-1	-	TRBV28	TGTGCCAGCAGTTTATCCAGGGTAATATCCTACAATGAGCAGTTCTTC	CASSLSRVISYNEQFF
-	TRBJ2-2	few	TRBV4-3	TGCGCCAGCAGCCACGGGGAGAACACCGGGGAGCTGTTTTTT	CASSHGENTGELFF
TRBD2	TRBJ2-1	-	TRBV27	TGTGCCAGCAGTTTATTGGCGGGAGGGCGACAGTTCTTC	CASSLLAGGRQFF
-	TRBJ2-5	-	TRBV3-1/TRBV3-2	TGTGCCAGCAGGGGGAATCGGGAAGAGAGAGAGACCCAGTACTTC	CASRGNREERETQYF
TRBD2	TRBJ2-2	-	TRBV9	TGTGCCAGCAGCGTAGACTTCGGCGGTTGGCGGGAGGGGGAGACCGGGGAGCTGTTTTTT	CASSVDFGGWREGETGELFF
-	TRBJ2-1	-	TRBV27	TGTGCCAGCAGTTATGACAGGCTTCCCCTATGGCAGATAGCCTACAATGAGCAGTTCTTC	CASSYDRLPLWQIAYNEQFF
TRBD1	TRBJ2-3	-	TRBV5-1	TGCGCCAGCGCAAGGGACAGGGGCACAGATACGCAGTATTTT	CASARDRGTDTQYF
-	TRBJ2-7	-	TRBV11-2	TGTGCCAGCAGCCCGGGGGATTGGGCCTACGAGCAGTACTTC	CASSPGDWAYEQYF
TRBD1	TRBJ1-1	-	TRBV7-9	TGTGCCAGCAGCCCCAGACAGGGGCGGGGGAGGGACACTGAAGCTTTCTTT	CASSPRQGRGRDTEAFF
TRBD1	TRBJ1-2	-	TRBV2	TGTGCCAGCAGGGACGGGACAGACTATGGCTACACCTTC	CASRDGTDYGYTF
-	TRBJ1-1	-	TRBV14	TGTGCCAGCAGCCGGTGGGGGCGGGACACTGAAGCTTTCTTT	CASSRWGRDTEAFF
-	TRBJ1-3	once	TRBV18	TGTGCCAGCTCACCGAGACTGACTAACTCTGGAAACACCATATATTTT	CASSPRLTNSGNTIYF
-	TRBJ1-2	-	TRBV2	TGTGCCAGCAGTCCGGACGAAGGGGATGGCTACACCTTC	CASSPDEGDGYTF